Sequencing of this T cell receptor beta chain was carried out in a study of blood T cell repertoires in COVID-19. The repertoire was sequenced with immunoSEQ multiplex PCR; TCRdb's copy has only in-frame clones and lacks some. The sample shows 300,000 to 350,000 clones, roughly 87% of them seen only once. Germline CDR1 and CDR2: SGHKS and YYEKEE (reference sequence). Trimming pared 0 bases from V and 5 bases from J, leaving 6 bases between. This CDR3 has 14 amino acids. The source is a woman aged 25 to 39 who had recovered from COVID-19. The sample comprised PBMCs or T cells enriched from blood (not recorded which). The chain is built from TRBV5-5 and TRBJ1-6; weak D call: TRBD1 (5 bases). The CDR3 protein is CASSLGQNNSPLHF. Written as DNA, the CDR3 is TGTGCCAGCAGCTTGGGACAGAATAATTCACCCCTCCACTTT. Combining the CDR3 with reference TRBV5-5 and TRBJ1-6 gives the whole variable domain DAGVTQSPTHLIKTRGQQVTLRCSPISGHKSVSWYQQVLGQGPQFIFQYYEKEERGRGNFPDRFSARQFPNYSSELNVNALLLGDSALYLCASSLGQNNSPLHFGNGTRLTVT.